Below are 32 T cell receptor beta chains sequenced from a single sample in a study of cytomegalovirus exposure and HLA in healthy donors. Researchers ran the PCR with 60 Vbeta and 13 Jbeta primers. Profiled with immunoSEQ multiplex PCR; TCRdb holds only in-frame clones, not every one. The table records some 52,000 clones, more than 65% of them present only once. The sample taken for sequencing was PBMCs. The receptors derive from a woman in her forties or fifties in good health and CMV-seronegative.

This clone turned up a few times. The chain recombines TRBV7-9 with TRBJ1-4, with 8 positions matching TRBD1. CDR3 length: 16 residues. V dropped 5 bases and J dropped 10; count of bases not matched to a gene: 15. Germline-derived CDR1 and CDR2 are SEHNR and FQNEAQ (reference sequence). In DNA, the CDR3 is TGTGCCAGCAGCCTCCTCCAGGACAGGGCAATCGGAAAACTGTTTTTT. Residues: CASSLLQDRAIGKLFF.

The V gene is TRBV10-3, the J gene TRBJ2-7, with 9 bases fitting TRBD1. This CDR3 spans 14 amino acids. The germline V gene encodes CDR1 ENHRY and CDR2 SYGVKD. J gave up 6 bases and V 8 bases, and 11 bases lay outside the gene matches. CDR3 sequence (DNA): TGTGCCATCGGGGGACAGGGATCCCGCCCCGAGCAGTACTTC. Translating it yields CAIGGQGSRPEQYF.

This chain connects TRBV7-3 to TRBJ2-3, with D unresolved. The V and J ends lost 5 bases and 2 bases respectively, with 14 bases between them. Germline CDR1 SGHTA, CDR2 FQGTGA. This CDR3 is built from 15 residues. The CDR3 is CASSPRRSDTDTQYF. The CDR3 DNA follows: TGTGCCAGCAGCCCTCGCCGAAGCGACACAGATACGCAGTATTTT.

This chain uses TRBV29-1 with TRBJ2-1; D is perhaps TRBD1 (6 bases). Trimming left V 6 bases short and J 9 bases short, with 15 bases between. The CDR3 covers 12 residues. Germline assignment: CDR1 SQVTM and CDR2 ANQGSEA. The CDR3 coding sequence is TGCAGCGTCGCGAGGACAGATCTTGAGCAGTTCTTC. Protein sequence: CSVARTDLEQFF.

This chain connects TRBV2 to TRBJ2-6; no definite D call. This CDR3 comprises 16 residues. Looked up from germline, CDR1 is SNHLY and CDR2 is FYNNEI. V lost 3 bases, J lost 0 bases, and 9 bases lay in between. The CDR3 DNA follows: TGTGCCAGCAGTGAGGGCAGATTCTCTGGGGCCAACGTCCTGACTTTC. It encodes CASSEGRFSGANVLTF.

The gene calls are TRBV7-9 and TRBJ1-2, with 9 nucleotides matching TRBD1. CDR3 length: 16 amino acids. After removal of 5 bases from V and 8 bases from J, the junction contained 15 bases not matched to a gene. Germline V gives CDR1 SEHNR, CDR2 FQNEAQ (reference sequence). The CDR3 loop reads CASSALRGQGESGYTF. The CDR3 coding sequence is TGTGCCAGCAGCGCCCTCCGGGGACAGGGTGAAAGCGGCTACACCTTC.

The chain combines TRBV2 with TRBJ2-7; 9 bases are a match to TRBD2. The CDR3 totals 15 residues. The V segment lost 6 bases and the J segment 7 bases; nucleotides outside the gene matches: 13. Germline V gene lookup returns CDR1 SNHLY and CDR2 FYNNEI. In DNA form, the CDR3 reads TGTGCCAGCAGAAGAGACCAGCGGGAGGTGAGGGAGCAGTACTTC. It codes for CASRRDQREVREQYF.

In nucleotides, the CDR3 is TGTGCCAGCAGCCTGGGACTAGCGGGGAACACCGGGGAGCTGTTTTTT. This codes for CASSLGLAGNTGELFF. The genes are TRBV7-9 and TRBJ2-2; TRBD2 agrees at 12 bases. This CDR3 is built from 16 residues. CDR1 and CDR2 from the germline V gene are SEHNR and FQNEAQ (reference sequence). Germline trimming cut 5 bases from V and 1 base from J; bases unmatched to any gene: 2.

J is TRBJ1-5 and V is TRBV28, with 9 bases that match TRBD1. The V gene end was trimmed by 1 base and the J gene end by 9 bases; junction bases not matched to a gene: 7. Germline CDR1 reads MDHEN; CDR2 reads SYDVKM. This CDR3 has 15 residues. Here the CDR3 reads CASSLSTGGRWPQHF. CDR3 nucleotide sequence: TGTGCCAGCAGTTTATCGACAGGGGGACGTTGGCCCCAGCATTTT. Combining the CDR3 with reference TRBV28 and TRBJ1-5 gives the whole variable domain DVKVTQSSRYLVKRTGEKVFLECVQDMDHENMFWYRQDPGLGLRLIYFSYDVKMKEKGDIPEGYSVSREKKERFSLILESASTNQTSMYLCASSLSTGGRWPQHFGDGTRLSIL.

This chain links TRBV19 with TRBJ1-2; 7 positions agree with TRBD1. Trimming removed 3 bases from V and 2 bases from J; junction bases left unmatched: 12. The V gene's germline CDR1 is LNHDA and CDR2 SQIVND (reference sequence). This CDR3 spans 17 amino acids. The CDR3 sequence is CASSIDVGTEYNYGYTF. The CDR3 coding sequence is TGTGCCAGTAGTATCGACGTGGGGACAGAATACAACTATGGCTACACCTTC.

The V gene is TRBV7-2, the J gene TRBJ2-5; 9 nucleotides agree with TRBD1. The CDR3 totals 15 residues. V gave up 5 bases and J gave up 5 bases; unmatched junction bases: 9. Germline values: CDR1 SGHTA, CDR2 FQGNSA. CDR3 in DNA: TGTGCCAGCAGCCGCAACAGGGGGCAGGTGGAGACCCAGTACTTC. Encoded protein: CASSRNRGQVETQYF.

This clone has just a few counts. This sequence joins TRBV7-3 and TRBJ2-7, with TRBD2 as a possible D gene (7 bases). This CDR3 region has 13 residues. Germline V gene lookup returns CDR1 SGHTA and CDR2 FQGTGA. V dropped 9 bases and J dropped 0 bases, with 12 bases sitting between them. The CDR3 region is CARGGRASYEQYF. The CDR3 region has the DNA TGTGCCAGAGGGGGGAGGGCCTCCTACGAGCAGTACTTC.

The chain couples TRBV28 to TRBJ2-3; possible D gene TRBD2, 6 bases. Germline V gene sequence: CDR1 MDHEN, CDR2 SYDVKM. Trimming took off 1 base at V and 7 bases at J, with 12 bases between the two ends. The CDR3 spans 14 residues. The chain's CDR3 is CASSLSGRGNTQYF. In DNA, the CDR3 is TGTGCCAGCAGTTTATCCGGGAGAGGGAATACGCAGTATTTT.

CDR3 sequence: CASSLTGLNTEAFF. In DNA form, the CDR3 reads TGCGCCAGCAGCTTGACAGGATTGAACACTGAAGCTTTCTTT. The genes are TRBV5-1 and TRBJ1-1, with D possibly TRBD1 on 5 matching bases. This CDR3 is 14 amino acids long. V was clipped by 1 base and J by 0 bases, with 7 bases between them. CDR1 and CDR2 (germline): SGHRS, YFSETQ.

The CDR3 nucleotides are TGTGCCAGCAGTTCGGGACAACAGAACACTGAAGCTTTCTTT. Protein: CASSSGQQNTEAFF. The rearrangement joins TRBV28 to TRBJ1-1, with D maybe TRBD1 (6 bases). Germline lookup yields CDR1 MDHEN and CDR2 SYDVKM. The CDR3 totals 14 residues. V shed 4 bases and J shed 1 base, with 10 bases lying between them. Looking up the rest from reference TRBV28 and TRBJ1-1 gives the full variable domain: DVKVTQSSRYLVKRTGEKVFLECVQDMDHENMFWYRQDPGLGLRLIYFSYDVKMKEKGDIPEGYSVSREKKERFSLILESASTNQTSMYLCASSSGQQNTEAFFGQGTRLTVV.

The CDR3 loop is CASSLAGVAETQYF. The DNA for the CDR3 is TGTGCCAGCAGTCTAGCGGGAGTGGCGGAGACCCAGTACTTC. The V and J genes are TRBV6-5 and TRBJ2-5; 10 nucleotides align to TRBD2. The length of the CDR3 is 14 residues. V gave up 5 bases and J gave up 5 bases; unmatched junction bases: 5. The germline gives CDR1 MNHEY, CDR2 SVGAGI.

This chain uses TRBV10-3 with TRBJ1-4; D might be TRBD1 (5 bases). Trimming removed 4 bases from V and 4 bases from J, with 10 bases in between. The CDR3 loop spans 14 amino acids. Germline loops: CDR1 ENHRY, CDR2 SYGVKD. The CDR3 here is CAISVGPGNEKLFF. CDR3 DNA sequence: TGTGCCATCAGTGTGGGGCCGGGTAATGAAAAACTGTTTTTT.

The genes are TRBV9 and TRBJ2-1; tentatively, D is TRBD1 (6 bases). Germline CDR1 reads SGDLS; CDR2 reads YYNGEE. The CDR3 contains 13 residues. Trimming left V 2 bases short and J 4 bases short, with 7 bases between. The CDR3 loop reads CASSVGQYNEQFF. The DNA for the CDR3 is TGTGCCAGCAGCGTTGGACAGTACAATGAGCAGTTCTTC.

The chain recombines TRBV5-1 with TRBJ2-3; the match to TRBD2 covers 14 bases. The V segment lost 1 base and the J segment 3 bases; nucleotides outside the gene matches: 7. Looked up from germline, CDR1 is SGHRS and CDR2 is YFSETQ. This CDR3 is 18 amino acids long. Here the CDR3 reads CASSLIGTSGSLTDTQYF. The CDR3 DNA sequence: TGCGCCAGCAGCTTGATTGGGACTAGCGGGAGTTTGACAGATACGCAGTATTTT.

The chain uses TRBV14 and TRBJ2-1, with a tentative D call TRBD2 (6 bases). The CDR3 contains 15 residues. V lost 4 bases and J lost 4, with 14 bases in between. Germline lookup yields CDR1 SGHDN and CDR2 FVKESK. The CDR3 DNA reads TGTGCCAGCAGCCCTGAGCGGGCACCATACAATGAGCAGTTCTTC. Translated: CASSPERAPYNEQFF.

On this clone itself: One junction end does not reproduce the germline sequence, and a read error may be involved. The rearrangement links TRBV9 to TRBJ1-2; TRBD1 aligns across 8 bases. Germline-derived CDR1 and CDR2 are SGDLS and YYNGEE. The CDR3 runs to 15 residues. The CDR3 spells CASSPSADRDGGYAF. DNA of the CDR3: TGTGCCAGCAGCCCCTCCGCGGACAGGGACGGAGGCTACGCCTTC.

This clone was counted once. The V and J genes are TRBV4-1 and TRBJ1-3; 7 bases match TRBD1. Trimming cost V 1 base and J 4 bases; bases outside gene matches: 4. The CDR3 runs to 15 residues. Germline V gene lookup returns CDR1 MGHRA and CDR2 YSYEKL. In nucleotides, the CDR3 is TGCGCCAGCAGCCAAGGGGGGACAGTCGGAAACACCATATATTTT. Its protein is CASSQGGTVGNTIYF.

The chain is built from TRBV19 and TRBJ2-7; unclear D gene. The V gene's germline CDR1 is LNHDA and CDR2 SQIVND (reference sequence). V was cut by 7 bases and J by 2 bases, with 12 bases left in between. There are 13 residues in the CDR3. CDR3 nucleotide sequence: TGTGCCAGTACGCGGCGGTCTGCCTACGAGCAGTACTTC. Protein product: CASTRRSAYEQYF. The whole variable domain, remainder taken from reference TRBV19 and TRBJ2-7, is DGGITQSPKYLFRKEGQNVTLSCEQNLNHDAMYWYRQDPGQGLRLIYYSQIVNDFQKGDIAEGYSVSREKKESFPLTVTSAQKNPTAFYLCASTRRSAYEQYFGPGTRLTVT.

This clone occurred once. The rearrangement joins TRBV7-3 to TRBJ1-1, with D tentatively TRBD1 (6 bases). V was trimmed by 4 bases and J by 5 bases, leaving 11 bases between them. The CDR3 spans 13 residues. Germline CDR1 SGHTA, CDR2 FQGTGA. Here the CDR3 reads CASSYSQGTEAFF. The CDR3 DNA follows: TGTGCCAGCAGCTATTCACAGGGAACTGAAGCTTTCTTT.

The CDR3 region has the DNA TGTGCCAGCAGCCAAGAGGAGGACAGGATCAATTCACCCCTCCACTTT. Encoded protein: CASSQEEDRINSPLHF. The chain has TRBV4-2 and TRBJ1-6; the match to TRBD1 covers 7 bases. Unmatched junction bases numbered 6, after V lost 0 bases and J lost 7 bases. Germline-derived CDR1 and CDR2 are LGHNA and YNFKEQ. CDR3 size: 16 residues.

The gene calls are TRBV27 and TRBJ2-7, with a weak D call TRBD2 (5 bases). From germline, CDR1 is MNHEY and CDR2 SMNVEV (reference sequence). The CDR3 sequence is 15 residues long. V lost 10 bases, J lost 0 bases, and 19 bases lay in between. CDR3 residues: CATLPERRTSYEQYF. CDR3 sequence (DNA): TGTGCCACCCTCCCCGAAAGGAGGACCTCCTACGAGCAGTACTTC.

J is TRBJ1-2 and V is TRBV5-1; the D gene is possibly TRBD1 (5 bases). Germline loops: CDR1 SGHRS, CDR2 YFSETQ. Trimming removed 0 bases from V and 6 bases from J, with 18 bases in between. The CDR3 contains 16 residues. CDR3 DNA: TGCGCCAGCAGCTTGGGTTGGGGTGAGCGGGACGATGGCTACACCTTC. Translated: CASSLGWGERDDGYTF.

This chain joins TRBV30 and TRBJ1-5; D is uncertain. The V and J ends lost 0 bases and 1 base respectively, with 4 bases between them. CDR3 length: 13 residues. The V gene's germline CDR1 is GTSNPN and CDR2 SVGIG (reference sequence). The CDR3 protein is CAWSVRSNQPQHF. Here the CDR3 DNA reads TGTGCCTGGAGTGTGAGGAGCAATCAGCCCCAGCATTTT. The whole variable domain, filled in from reference TRBV30 and TRBJ1-5, reads SQTIHQWPATLVQPVGSPLSLECTVEGTSNPNLYWYRQAAGRGLQLLFYSVGIGQISSEVPQNLSASRPQDRQFILSSKKLLLSDSGFYLCAWSVRSNQPQHFGDGTRLSIL.

This rearrangement joins TRBV7-3 to TRBJ1-1; TRBD1 is a possible D gene (6 bases). Germline assignment: CDR1 SGHTA and CDR2 FQGTGA. The CDR3 length is 13 residues. The V end was cut by 6 bases, the J end by 11 bases, with 19 bases between. The CDR3 region has the DNA TGTGCCAGCAGAAGACAGGACCCAAGAGGGGCTTTCTTT. Protein sequence: CASRRQDPRGAFF.

About this clone: A read error may account for a junction end that differs from germline. The gene calls are TRBV2 and TRBJ2-7; D is perhaps TRBD1 (5 bases). This CDR3 region has 12 residues. Germline V CDR1 and CDR2: SNHLY, FYNNEI. Here the CDR3 reads CASSGQGPTRNF. CDR3 nucleotides: TGTGCCAGCTCGGGTCAGGGCCCTACGCGGAACTTC.

V usage is TRBV6-5 and J usage is TRBJ1-1, with 7 bases aligning to TRBD1. The V gene's germline CDR1 is MNHEY and CDR2 SVGAGI. The CDR3 has 14 amino acids. Unmatched junction bases numbered 4, after V lost 5 bases and J lost 1 base. CDR3 bases: TGTGCCAGCAGTCCCCGGACAGGGAACACTGAAGCTTTCTTT. This encodes CASSPRTGNTEAFF.

This clone was found a few times. This chain connects TRBV14 to TRBJ1-1, with 7 bases identical to TRBD1. CDR1 and CDR2 (germline): SGHDN, FVKESK. After removal of 4 bases from V and 3 bases from J, the junction contained 14 bases not matched to a gene. The CDR3 is 17 residues long. CDR3 residues: CASSPGTAGWGYTEAFF. The CDR3 DNA is TGTGCCAGCAGCCCCGGGACAGCCGGATGGGGCTACACTGAAGCTTTCTTT.